This is a list of T cell receptor beta chains from one sample in a study of siplizumab effects on memory and regulatory T cells. This table comes from immunoSEQ multiplex PCR, and its TCRdb copy is limited to in-frame clones, with some not included. Of tens of thousands of clones in the sample, 90% to 95% were seen once. The specimen sequenced was non-Treg CD4+ T cells sorted from blood. These receptors were obtained from a human donor in good health. Each CDR3 is given with its conserved first and last residue. The order of the fields is J gene, D gene, V gene, CDR3 DNA, CDR3 protein. D genes are given only for firm matches.

J: TRBJ2-3
D: NA
V: TRBV6-6
DNA: TGTGCCAGCAGCCCAGCGGGTCCAGATACGCAGTATTTT
CDR3: CASSPAGPDTQYF

J: TRBJ2-1
D: NA
V: TRBV18
DNA: TGTGCCAGCACCCGCTTCCCTCACGACCCTTACAATGAGCAGTTCTTC
CDR3: CASTRFPHDPYNEQFF

J: TRBJ2-7
D: NA
V: TRBV30
DNA: TGTGCCTGGAGCACTCTACGCGAGCAGTACTTC
CDR3: CAWSTLREQYF

J: TRBJ1-4
D: NA
V: TRBV18
DNA: TGTGCCAGCCACCGGGAGGGCATAAATGAAAAACTGTTTTTT
CDR3: CASHREGINEKLFF

J: TRBJ2-7
D: TRBD1
V: TRBV10-2
DNA: TGCGCCAGCAGTGAGCCTGGGACAGGCCGAGGCGAGCAGTACTTC
CDR3: CASSEPGTGRGEQYF

J: TRBJ2-1
D: NA
V: TRBV14
DNA: TGTGCCAGCAGCCAAGCAAGCGGCGCAAACAATGAGCAGTTCTTC
CDR3: CASSQASGANNEQFF

J: TRBJ2-7
D: TRBD1
V: TRBV19
DNA: TGTGCCAGTAGTATATCGCGCGGGACAGGGGCCTACGAGCAGTACTTC
CDR3: CASSISRGTGAYEQYF

J: TRBJ1-1
D: NA
V: TRBV30
DNA: TGTGCCTGGAGCCTCGGGGGGACGAACACTGAAGCTTTCTTT
CDR3: CAWSLGGTNTEAFF

J: TRBJ2-5
D: TRBD2
V: TRBV5-3
DNA: TGTGCCAGAAGCCAAGGACTAGCGGGGGGGCTCGAGACCCAGTACTTC
CDR3: CARSQGLAGGLETQYF

J: TRBJ2-1
D: NA
V: TRBV5-1
DNA: TGCGCCAGCAGCCTGGACACGAGCTCCTACAATGAGCAGTTCTTC
CDR3: CASSLDTSSYNEQFF

J: TRBJ2-1
D: NA
V: TRBV11-2
DNA: TGTGCCAGCAGCTTAGATTCGGGAGCGGTCAATGAGCAGTTCTTC
CDR3: CASSLDSGAVNEQFF